One and the same sample provided the 8 T cell receptor beta chains below, sequenced in a study of PD-1 blockade in classical Hodgkin lymphoma. The patients all showed relapse after autologous stem cell transplantation, while their brentuximab vedotin exposure varied. Repertoires were generated with immunoSEQ multiplex PCR, while TCRdb's copy carries only in-frame clones and drops some. The table shows fewer than 50,000 clones, with 88% occurring only once. The specimen was peripheral blood mononuclear cells (PBMCs), collected at baseline. The receptors were gathered from a human donor with classical Hodgkin lymphoma.

The chain has TRBV7-3 and TRBJ2-2; the D gene is possibly TRBD2 (6 bases). The V gene lost 1 base and the J gene lost 4 bases, with 13 bases spanning the gap. Germline assignment: CDR1 SGHTA and CDR2 FQGTGA. The CDR3 is 16 amino acids. The CDR3 coding sequence is TGTGCCAGCAGCTTAAAGGTCGGGGGAGGCACCGGGGAGCTGTTTTTT. It translates to CASSLKVGGGTGELFF.

The genes are TRBV5-1 and TRBJ2-2; D not resolved. V lost 0 bases, J lost 6 bases, and 6 bases lay in between. The CDR3 spans 13 residues. Per germline, CDR1 SGHRS and CDR2 YFSETQ. The CDR3 spells CASSLAGPGELFF. CDR3 coding DNA: TGCGCCAGCAGCTTGGCCGGGCCCGGGGAGCTGTTTTTT.

The chain joins TRBV25-1 to TRBJ2-3; possible D gene TRBD1, 6 bases. Trimming took 2 bases from V and 1 from J, leaving 16 bases between them. This CDR3 spans 17 amino acids. CDR1 and CDR2 from the germline V gene are MGHDK and SYGVNS. The CDR3 region has the DNA TGTGCCAGCAGTGAAGACAGGACCGATTTCCGCACAGATACGCAGTATTTT. Encoded protein: CASSEDRTDFRTDTQYF.

The chain has TRBV18 and TRBJ1-1; D possibly corresponds to TRBD1 (5 bases). Germline V CDR1 and CDR2: KGHSH, LQKENI. The ends were cut back, 7 bases at V and 3 bases at J, with 15 bases in the middle. The CDR3 length is 14 residues. CDR3 sequence: CASLKTETYTEAFF. Here the CDR3 DNA reads TGTGCCAGCTTAAAGACAGAGACTTACACTGAAGCTTTCTTT.

The genes are TRBV11-2 and TRBJ1-1, with a tentative D call TRBD1 (5 bases). In germline, CDR1 is SGHAT, CDR2 FQNNGV. V was pared by 3 bases and J by 0 bases, with 14 bases between. This CDR3 spans 16 amino acids. CDR3 amino acids: CASSLPRGEVNTEAFF. The CDR3 region has the DNA TGTGCCAGCAGCTTGCCACGGGGCGAAGTGAACACTGAAGCTTTCTTT.

This sequence joins TRBV5-1 and TRBJ2-1; D is perhaps TRBD1 (5 bases). V lost 4 bases, J lost 5 bases, and 10 bases lay in between. The CDR3 is 13 amino acids. Germline V gives CDR1 SGHRS, CDR2 YFSETQ. The chain's CDR3 is CASSVDTDNEQFF. The CDR3 bases are TGCGCCAGCAGCGTGGACACCGACAATGAGCAGTTCTTC.

This clone was picked up a small number of times. The V gene is TRBV7-3, the J gene TRBJ2-6, with D perhaps TRBD1 or TRBD2 (6 bases each). CDR3 length: 17 residues. CDR1 is SGHTA and CDR2 is FQGTGA in the germline V gene. V lost 3 bases to trimming and J lost 0 bases, with 12 bases between them. The CDR3 here is CASSLTGAGSGANVLTF. The CDR3 region has the DNA TGTGCCAGCAGCTTGACAGGAGCGGGCTCTGGGGCCAACGTCCTGACTTTC.

This chain joins TRBV7-2 and TRBJ2-2; D perhaps matches TRBD2 (6 bases). The CDR3 contains 15 residues. Between the trimmed V and J ends, which lost 3 bases and 5 bases, there was a span of 13 bases. The germline V gene has CDR1 SGHTA and CDR2 FQGNSA. CDR3 bases: TGTGCCAGCAGCTTGGGGGGTGGGCCAACCGGGGAGCTGTTTTTT. Amino acids: CASSLGGGPTGELFF.